The 30 T cell receptor beta chains below were found in one sample sequenced in a study of blood T cell repertoires in COVID-19. Profiling relied on immunoSEQ multiplex PCR, and the TCRdb table lists in-frame clones only, not all of them. Found here are approximately 200,000 clones, roughly 85% of them singletons; the top ten hold about 3%. The sequencing input was peripheral blood. The receptors shown here come from a man aged 45-65 years who had recovered from COVID-19.

The chain employs TRBV6-5 and TRBJ1-2, with 7 nucleotides matching TRBD1. Germline V gives CDR1 MNHEY, CDR2 SVGAGI. Losses at the gene ends were 6 bases for V and 7 bases for J; bases not matched to a gene: 2. The length of the CDR3 is 11 residues. The CDR3 loop reads CASRQGSGYTF. DNA of the CDR3: TGTGCCAGCAGACAGGGGTCTGGCTACACCTTC.

V gene TRBV28 combines with J gene TRBJ2-3, with TRBD1 identical over 7 bases. Trimming removed 5 bases from V and 2 bases from J; junction bases left unmatched: 13. In germline, CDR1 is MDHEN, CDR2 SYDVKM. CDR3 length: 17 amino acids. The CDR3 protein is CASSTYPGGSTTDTQYF. For the CDR3, the DNA is TGTGCCAGCAGTACCTACCCAGGGGGATCAACCACAGATACGCAGTATTTT.

The chain employs TRBV5-1 and TRBJ2-5; D remains ambiguous. Germline values: CDR1 SGHRS, CDR2 YFSETQ. V lost 4 bases to trimming and J lost 5 bases, with 12 bases between them. The CDR3 has 13 amino acids. This CDR3 reads CASSPLGSETQYF. The CDR3 DNA is TGCGCCAGCAGCCCCCTCGGTTCCGAGACCCAGTACTTC.

V is TRBV7-2 and J is TRBJ2-3; 7 bases are shared with TRBD2. The trim removed 5 bases at V and 0 bases at J, leaving 8 bases unmatched. CDR1 is SGHTA and CDR2 is FQGNSA in the germline V gene. This CDR3 has 16 residues. The CDR3 loop is CASSHGGGFSTDTQYF. DNA of the CDR3: TGTGCCAGCAGCCACGGGGGAGGGTTCAGCACAGATACGCAGTATTTT.

The chain employs TRBV5-8 and TRBJ2-6; no clear D gene. CDR1 SGHTS and CDR2 YDEGEE come from the germline V gene. The CDR3 is made up of 15 amino acids. Between the trimmed V and J ends, which lost 8 bases and 4 bases, there was a span of 16 bases. For the CDR3, the DNA is TGTGCCAGTTTGCGGTTCTCGACGGGGGCCAACGTCCTGACTTTC. Protein sequence: CASLRFSTGANVLTF.

CDR3 nucleotides: TGTGCCAGCAGTCCCCCAGGGCTAGCCAAAAACATTCAGTACTTC. Its protein product is CASSPPGLAKNIQYF. The chain links TRBV27 to TRBJ2-4; a possible D gene is TRBD1 (5 bases). The V gene lost 5 bases and the J gene lost 0 bases, with 11 bases spanning the gap. The CDR3 has 15 amino acids. Germline V gene lookup returns CDR1 MNHEY and CDR2 SMNVEV (reference sequence).

CDR3 nucleotide sequence: TGTGCCTGGACCCAGACCGGGGAGCTGTTTTTT. Protein product: CAWTQTGELFF. This chain uses TRBV30 with TRBJ2-2; D unresolved. The ends were cut back, 4 bases at V and 5 bases at J, with 5 bases in the middle. This CDR3 contains 11 residues. CDR1 and CDR2 (germline): GTSNPN, SVGIG (reference sequence).

The V gene is TRBV11-2, the J gene TRBJ2-7, with D uncertain. CDR1 and CDR2 from the germline V gene are SGHAT and FQNNGV. V lost 4 bases and J lost 2, with 12 bases in between. This CDR3 has 14 residues. The CDR3 DNA is TGTGCCAGCAGCTCGCAGACTGTTGCCTACGAGCAGTACTTC. As protein: CASSSQTVAYEQYF. The full variable domain, with the rest looked up from reference TRBV11-2 and TRBJ2-7, is EAGVAQSPRYKIIEKRQSVAFWCNPISGHATLYWYQQILGQGPKLLIQFQNNGVVDDSQLPKDRFSAERLKGVDSTLKIQPAKLEDSAVYLCASSSQTVAYEQYFGPGTRLTVT.

This chain uses TRBV28 with TRBJ2-7; 7 bases map to TRBD2. Looked up from germline, CDR1 is MDHEN and CDR2 is SYDVKM. This CDR3 comprises 16 residues. The V gene end was trimmed by 4 bases and the J gene end by 4 bases; junction bases not matched to a gene: 13. The CDR3 DNA sequence: TGTGCCAGCAGTTCATCGTATTCAGCGGGAAAATACGAGCAGTACTTC. The encoded protein is CASSSSYSAGKYEQYF.

The V call is TRBV7-9, the J call TRBJ2-5; unclear D gene. Trimming took off 5 bases at V and 9 bases at J, with 10 bases between the two ends. Germline CDR1 is SEHNR and CDR2 is FQNEAQ (reference sequence). The length of the CDR3 is 11 residues. Here the CDR3 reads CASSPGWAQYF. In nucleotides, the CDR3 is TGTGCCAGCAGCCCGGGTTGGGCCCAGTACTTC.

The chain carries TRBV28 and TRBJ2-5; tentatively, D is TRBD1 (6 bases). Germline CDR1 is MDHEN and CDR2 is SYDVKM. V was clipped by 5 bases and J by 1 base, with 14 bases between them. This CDR3 is built from 15 residues. This chain's CDR3 is CASSASTGTQETQYF. The CDR3 coding sequence is TGTGCCAGCAGTGCCTCGACAGGAACCCAAGAGACCCAGTACTTC.

The chain uses TRBV28 and TRBJ1-5, with 8 bases lining up with TRBD1. The germline gives CDR1 MDHEN, CDR2 SYDVKM. V was clipped by 5 bases and J by 0 bases; unmatched bases: 9. The CDR3 contains 17 residues. The CDR3 nucleotides read TGTGCCAGCAGTGGGGATCGGACAGGGAGTAGCAATCAGCCCCAGCATTTT. This codes for CASSGDRTGSSNQPQHF.

This chain links TRBV2 with TRBJ2-1, with TRBD2 identical over 14 bases. Per the germline V gene, CDR1 is SNHLY and CDR2 is FYNNEI. CDR3 length: 15 amino acids. V lost 4 bases, J lost 8 bases, and 4 bases stayed unmatched. CDR3 in amino acids: CASSAEGLAGDEQFF. The DNA of the CDR3 is TGTGCCAGCAGTGCTGAGGGACTAGCGGGAGATGAGCAGTTCTTC.

The V gene is TRBV10-3, the J gene TRBJ2-3; no firm D call. V lost 6 bases and J lost 2, with 9 bases in between. Germline V lookup: CDR1 ENHRY, CDR2 SYGVKD. The CDR3 extends over 13 amino acids. CDR3 in DNA: TGTGCCATCAGGAGAGGTGTCACAGATACGCAGTATTTT. As protein: CAIRRGVTDTQYF.

The chain has TRBV9 and TRBJ1-3, with D uncertain. The V end lost 0 bases, the J end lost 0 bases, and 7 bases lay between the germline ends. The CDR3 runs to 15 residues. The germline gives CDR1 SGDLS, CDR2 YYNGEE. The CDR3 sequence: CASSVAPGSGNTIYF. The CDR3 DNA follows: TGTGCCAGCAGCGTAGCCCCGGGCTCTGGAAACACCATATATTTT.

This clone has a single count. The CDR3 DNA sequence: TGTGCCAGCAGTGAGAGATTCCCAGGGTGGCAAGAGACCCAGTACTTC. It specifies CASSERFPGWQETQYF. This chain connects TRBV6-4 to TRBJ2-5; perhaps TRBD1 as D (5 bases). This CDR3 region has 16 residues. V lost 3 bases and J lost 2, with 16 bases in between. CDR1 is MRHNA, CDR2 SNTAGT, per germline.

This chain links TRBV2 with TRBJ2-3, with 7 nucleotides matching TRBD2. CDR1 is SNHLY, CDR2 FYNNEI, per germline. V lost 5 bases and J lost 1; bases outside the gene matches: 12. The CDR3 loop spans 17 amino acids. CDR3 nucleotides: TGTGCCAGCAGTAAATCTAGCGGAGAGTGGGGCACAGATACGCAGTATTTT. Translation gives CASSKSSGEWGTDTQYF.

The rearrangement joins TRBV30 to TRBJ1-2; D might be TRBD1 (5 bases). CDR3 size: 15 residues. Trimming pared 0 bases from V and 4 bases from J, leaving 15 bases between. Looked up from germline, CDR1 is GTSNPN and CDR2 is SVGIG (reference sequence). CDR3 amino acids: CAWSVQKGPLYGYTF. CDR3 nucleotides: TGTGCCTGGAGTGTACAAAAGGGGCCCCTCTATGGCTACACCTTC.

This clone has just a few counts. The rearrangement joins TRBV7-9 to TRBJ1-6; TRBD1 is a possible D gene (5 bases). The CDR3 sequence is 14 residues long. CDR1 SEHNR and CDR2 FQNEAQ come from the germline V gene (reference sequence). V lost 6 bases and J lost 7, with 13 bases in between. This chain's CDR3 is CASRATATNSPLHF. CDR3 nucleotide sequence: TGTGCCAGCAGGGCGACAGCAACCAATTCACCCCTCCACTTT.

This clone was seen once. CDR3 nucleotides: TGTGCCATCAGTGAGCAAGCGAACAATGAAAAACTGTTTTTT. The encoded protein is CAISEQANNEKLFF. J is TRBJ1-4 and V is TRBV10-3, with D uncertain. The CDR3 contains 14 residues. CDR1 and CDR2 (germline): ENHRY, SYGVKD. Trimming removed 2 bases at V and 5 bases at J, with 9 bases between.

The V gene is TRBV18, the J gene TRBJ2-1, with 8 bases that match TRBD2. The CDR3 is made up of 13 amino acids. Germline V gene sequence: CDR1 KGHSH, CDR2 LQKENI. V was pared by 6 bases and J by 10 bases, with 8 bases of the junction left unmatched. Here the CDR3 reads CASSPKREIEQFF. As DNA, the CDR3 is TGTGCCAGCTCCCCAAAGCGGGAGATCGAGCAGTTCTTC.

The gene calls are TRBV7-8 and TRBJ2-7; TRBD2 matches at 15 bases. CDR3 length equals 14 residues. CDR1 is SGHVS and CDR2 is FQNEAQ in the germline V gene. V shed 4 bases and J 9 bases; nucleotides not matched to a gene: 4. The CDR3 coding sequence is TGTGCCAGCAGCTCCGGGACTAGCGGGAGGTTGCAGTACTTC. Its protein is CASSSGTSGRLQYF.

The chain is built from TRBV18 and TRBJ2-7; no clear D. V was cut by 3 bases and J by 1 base, with 7 bases left in between. The CDR3 is made up of 13 amino acids. CDR1 is KGHSH, CDR2 LQKENI, per germline. This chain's CDR3 is CASSPAGSYEQYF. CDR3 in DNA: TGTGCCAGCTCACCGGCAGGATCCTACGAGCAGTACTTC.

This chain joins TRBV7-9 and TRBJ2-7; possible D gene TRBD2, 6 bases. This CDR3 has 12 residues. Trimming cost V 5 bases and J 9 bases, with 14 bases left between them. Germline V gives CDR1 SEHNR, CDR2 FQNEAQ (reference sequence). The CDR3 sequence is CASSIGTDGQYF. DNA for the CDR3: TGTGCCAGCAGCATCGGGACTGACGGGCAGTACTTC.

The chain is built from TRBV18 and TRBJ1-2; D is uncertain. Trimming left V 1 base short and J 6 bases short, with 12 bases between. Germline values: CDR1 KGHSH, CDR2 LQKENI. This CDR3 contains 14 residues. This chain's CDR3 is CASSPLKRSDGYTF. CDR3 coding DNA: TGTGCCAGCTCACCACTTAAAAGGAGCGATGGCTACACCTTC.

This clone was found once. V gene TRBV5-1 combines with J gene TRBJ1-4, with D possibly matching TRBD1 (6 bases). Germline CDR1 is SGHRS and CDR2 is YFSETQ. V was clipped by 1 base and J by 3 bases, with 13 bases between them. This CDR3 spans 16 amino acids. This CDR3 is CASSLTAGVPNEKLFF. Here the CDR3 DNA reads TGCGCCAGCAGCTTGACGGCAGGGGTGCCTAATGAAAAACTGTTTTTT.

The CDR3 coding sequence is TGTGCCAGCAGCGCATCACTTGAGAGCTCCTACGAGCAGTACTTC. It specifies CASSASLESSYEQYF. The chain couples TRBV9 to TRBJ2-7; no firm D call. Germline CDR1 is SGDLS and CDR2 is YYNGEE. V was shortened by 3 bases and J by 0 bases, with 13 bases between the two germline ends. The CDR3 is 15 amino acids.

Comment on this clone: The sample holds other DNA sequences that translate to the same CDR3. The chain combines TRBV6-5 with TRBJ2-1, with TRBD2 matching over 11 bases. Losses at the gene ends were 4 bases for V and 1 base for J; bases not matched to a gene: 0. Germline CDR1 and CDR2: MNHEY and SVGAGI. CDR3 length: 15 amino acids. CDR3 DNA: TGTGCCAGCAGTTCTAGCGGGAGGTCCTACAATGAGCAGTTCTTC. Translating it yields CASSSSGRSYNEQFF.

The chain carries TRBV19 and TRBJ2-1, with D perhaps TRBD2 (7 bases). Germline CDR1 is LNHDA and CDR2 is SQIVND (reference sequence). The CDR3 extends over 17 amino acids. Trimming removed 10 bases at V and 9 bases at J, with 31 bases between. CDR3 amino acids: CATDPRGRGGGLGEQFF. The CDR3 DNA follows: TGTGCCACCGACCCACGGGGCAGGGGAGGGGGGCTGGGTGAGCAGTTCTTC.

This sequence joins TRBV27 and TRBJ2-7; 9 bases fit TRBD2. After removal of 6 bases from V and 4 bases from J, the junction contained 1 base not matched to a gene. This CDR3 is built from 12 residues. Looked up from germline, CDR1 is MNHEY and CDR2 is SMNVEV (reference sequence). CDR3 protein: CASRAGGYEQYF. In DNA, the CDR3 is TGTGCCAGCAGAGCGGGGGGTTACGAGCAGTACTTC.